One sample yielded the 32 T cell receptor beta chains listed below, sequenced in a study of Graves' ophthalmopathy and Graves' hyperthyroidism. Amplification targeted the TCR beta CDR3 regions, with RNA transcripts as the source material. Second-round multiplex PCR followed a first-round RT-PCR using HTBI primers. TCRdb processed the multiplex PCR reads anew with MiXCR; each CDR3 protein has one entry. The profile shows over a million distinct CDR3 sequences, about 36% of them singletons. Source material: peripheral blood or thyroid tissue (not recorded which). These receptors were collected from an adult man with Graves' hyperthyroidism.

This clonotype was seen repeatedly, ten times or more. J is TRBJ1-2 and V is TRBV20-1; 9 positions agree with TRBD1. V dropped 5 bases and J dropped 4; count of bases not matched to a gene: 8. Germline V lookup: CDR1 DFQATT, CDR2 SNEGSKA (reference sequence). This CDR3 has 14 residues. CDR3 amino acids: CSARGQGSRYGYTF. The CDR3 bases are TGCAGTGCTCGCGGACAGGGGTCTCGCTATGGCTACACCTTC.

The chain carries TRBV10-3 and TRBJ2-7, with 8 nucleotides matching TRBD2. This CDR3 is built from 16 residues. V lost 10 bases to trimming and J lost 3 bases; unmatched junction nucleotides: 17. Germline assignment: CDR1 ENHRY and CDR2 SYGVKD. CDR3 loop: CATSGGQLAGIYEQYF. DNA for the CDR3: TGTGCCACCTCTGGCGGCCAGCTAGCGGGTATCTACGAGCAGTACTTC.

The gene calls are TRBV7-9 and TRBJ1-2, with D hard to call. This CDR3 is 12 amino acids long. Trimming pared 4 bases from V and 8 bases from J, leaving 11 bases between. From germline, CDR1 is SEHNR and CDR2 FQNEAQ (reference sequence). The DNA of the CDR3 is TGTGCCAGCAGCTCGGTTGGCAACGGCTACACCTTC. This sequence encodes CASSSVGNGYTF.

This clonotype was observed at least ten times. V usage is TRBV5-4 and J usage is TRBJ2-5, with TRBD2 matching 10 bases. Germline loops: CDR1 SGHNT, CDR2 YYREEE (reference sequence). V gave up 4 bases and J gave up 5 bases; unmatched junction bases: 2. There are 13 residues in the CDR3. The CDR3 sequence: CASSPAGGETQYF. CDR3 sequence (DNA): TGTGCCAGCAGCCCAGCGGGAGGGGAGACCCAGTACTTC.

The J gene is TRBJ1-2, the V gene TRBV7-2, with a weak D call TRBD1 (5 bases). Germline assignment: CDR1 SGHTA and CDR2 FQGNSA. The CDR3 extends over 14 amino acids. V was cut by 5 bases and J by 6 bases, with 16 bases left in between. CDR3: CASSPGTASHGYTF. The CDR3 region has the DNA TGTGCCAGCAGCCCCGGGACTGCTTCGCATGGCTACACCTTC.

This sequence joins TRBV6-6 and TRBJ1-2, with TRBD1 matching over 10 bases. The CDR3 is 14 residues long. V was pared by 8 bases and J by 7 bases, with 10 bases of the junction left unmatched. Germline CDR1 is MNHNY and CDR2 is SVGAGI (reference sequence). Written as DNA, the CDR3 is TGTGCCAGCGGAAACCGGGACAGGGGAGGTGGCTACACCTTC. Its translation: CASGNRDRGGGYTF.

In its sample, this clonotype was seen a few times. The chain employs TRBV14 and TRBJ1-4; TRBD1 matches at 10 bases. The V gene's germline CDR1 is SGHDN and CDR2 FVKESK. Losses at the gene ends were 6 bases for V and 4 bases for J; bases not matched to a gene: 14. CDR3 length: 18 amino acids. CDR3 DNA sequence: TGTGCCAGCAGTTTCTCGAGGGGGACAGGGGCAGGTAATGAAAAACTGTTTTTT. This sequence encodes CASSFSRGTGAGNEKLFF.

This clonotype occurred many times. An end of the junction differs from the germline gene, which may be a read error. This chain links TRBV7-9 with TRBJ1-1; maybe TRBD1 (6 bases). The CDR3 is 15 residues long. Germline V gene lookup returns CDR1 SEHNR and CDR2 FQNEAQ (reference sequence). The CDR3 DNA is TGCGCCAGCAGCCGACGACAGACAGGTTCCACTGAAGCTTTCTTT. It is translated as CASSRRQTGSTEAFF.

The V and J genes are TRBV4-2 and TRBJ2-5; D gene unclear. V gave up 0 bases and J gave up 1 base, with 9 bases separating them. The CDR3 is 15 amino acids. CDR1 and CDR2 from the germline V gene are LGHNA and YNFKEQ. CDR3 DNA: TGTGCCAGCAGCCAAGATCGACCATTCCAAGAGACCCAGTACTTC. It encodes CASSQDRPFQETQYF.

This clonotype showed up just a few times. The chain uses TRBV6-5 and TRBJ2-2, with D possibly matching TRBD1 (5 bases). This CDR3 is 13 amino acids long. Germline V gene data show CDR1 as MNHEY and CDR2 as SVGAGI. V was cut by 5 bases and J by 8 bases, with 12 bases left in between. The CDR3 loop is CASSNGATGELFF. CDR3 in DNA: TGTGCCAGCAGTAATGGGGCCACAGGGGAGCTGTTTTTT.

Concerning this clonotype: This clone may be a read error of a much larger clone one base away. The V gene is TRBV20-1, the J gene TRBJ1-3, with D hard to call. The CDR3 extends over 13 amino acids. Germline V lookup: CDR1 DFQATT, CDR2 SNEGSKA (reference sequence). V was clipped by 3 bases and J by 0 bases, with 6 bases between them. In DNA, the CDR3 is TGCAGTGCTAGCTCAAACTCTGGAAACACCATATATTTT. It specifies CSASSNSGNTIYF.

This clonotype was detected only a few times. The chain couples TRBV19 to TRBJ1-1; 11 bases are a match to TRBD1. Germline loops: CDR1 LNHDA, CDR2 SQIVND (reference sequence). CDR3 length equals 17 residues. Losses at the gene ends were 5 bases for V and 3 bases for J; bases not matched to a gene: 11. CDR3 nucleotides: TGTGCCAGTAGTCCCCGGGACAGGGGGATAGTCGACACTGAAGCTTTCTTT. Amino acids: CASSPRDRGIVDTEAFF.

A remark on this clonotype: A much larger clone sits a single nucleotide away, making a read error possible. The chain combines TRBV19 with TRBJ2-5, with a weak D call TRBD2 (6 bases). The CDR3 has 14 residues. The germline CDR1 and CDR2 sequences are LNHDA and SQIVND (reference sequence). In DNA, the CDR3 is TGTGCCAGTAATATAGAGGGACTTGACGAGACCCAGTACTTC. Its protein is CASNIEGLDETQYF. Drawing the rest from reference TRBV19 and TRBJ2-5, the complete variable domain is DGGITQSPKYLFRKEGQNVTLSCEQNLNHDAMYWYRQDPGQGLRLIYYSQIVNDFQKGDIAEGYSVSREKKESFPLTVTSAQKNPTAFYLCASNIEGLDETQYFGPGTRLLVL.

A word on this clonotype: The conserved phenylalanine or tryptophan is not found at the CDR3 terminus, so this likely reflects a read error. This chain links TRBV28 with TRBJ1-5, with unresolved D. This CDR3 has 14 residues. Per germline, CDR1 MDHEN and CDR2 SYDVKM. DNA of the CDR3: TGTGCCGGCAGTTTCCGGCAGAACAATCAGCCCCAGCATCTT. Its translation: CAGSFRQNNQPQHL.

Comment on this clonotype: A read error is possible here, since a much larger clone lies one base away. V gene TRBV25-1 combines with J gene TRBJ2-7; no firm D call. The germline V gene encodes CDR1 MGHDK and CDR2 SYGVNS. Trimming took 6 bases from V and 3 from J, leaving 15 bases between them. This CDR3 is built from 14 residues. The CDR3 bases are TGTGCCAGCAGACCGTCCTTGCTCAACTACGAGCAGTACTTC. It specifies CASRPSLLNYEQYF.

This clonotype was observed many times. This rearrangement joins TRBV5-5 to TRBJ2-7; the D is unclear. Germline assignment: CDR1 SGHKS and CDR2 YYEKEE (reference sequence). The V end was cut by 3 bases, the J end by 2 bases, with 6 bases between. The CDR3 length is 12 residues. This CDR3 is CASSSDTYEQYF. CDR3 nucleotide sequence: TGTGCCAGCAGCTCTGACACCTACGAGCAGTACTTC.

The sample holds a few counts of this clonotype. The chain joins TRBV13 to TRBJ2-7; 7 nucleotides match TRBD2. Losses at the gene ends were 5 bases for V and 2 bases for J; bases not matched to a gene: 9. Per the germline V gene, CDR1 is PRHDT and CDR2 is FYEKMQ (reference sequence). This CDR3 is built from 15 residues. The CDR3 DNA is TGTGCCAGCAGCGCCGGGACTACCTTAGCCTACGAGCAGTACTTC. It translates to CASSAGTTLAYEQYF.

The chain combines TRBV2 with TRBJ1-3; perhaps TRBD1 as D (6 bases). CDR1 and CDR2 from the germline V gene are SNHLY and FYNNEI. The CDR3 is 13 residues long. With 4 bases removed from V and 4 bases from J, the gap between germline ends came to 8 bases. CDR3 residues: CASSVGGGNTIYF. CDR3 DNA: TGTGCCAGCAGTGTAGGGGGAGGAAACACCATATATTTT.

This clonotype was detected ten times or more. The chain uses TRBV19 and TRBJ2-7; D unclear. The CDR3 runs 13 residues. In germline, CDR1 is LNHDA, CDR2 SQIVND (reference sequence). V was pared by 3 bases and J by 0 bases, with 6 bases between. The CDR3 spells CASSIQRSYEQYF. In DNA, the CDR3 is TGTGCCAGTAGTATTCAGCGCTCCTACGAGCAGTACTTC.

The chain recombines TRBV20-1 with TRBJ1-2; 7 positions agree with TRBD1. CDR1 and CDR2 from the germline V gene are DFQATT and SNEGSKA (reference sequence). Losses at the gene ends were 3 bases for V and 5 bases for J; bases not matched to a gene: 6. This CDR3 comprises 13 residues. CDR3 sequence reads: CSARGTDFYGYTF. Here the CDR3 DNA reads TGCAGTGCTAGGGGGACAGATTTTTATGGCTACACCTTC.

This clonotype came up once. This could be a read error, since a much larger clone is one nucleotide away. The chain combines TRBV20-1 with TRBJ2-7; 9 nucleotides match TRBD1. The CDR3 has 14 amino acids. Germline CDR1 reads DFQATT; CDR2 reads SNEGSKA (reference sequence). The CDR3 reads CSAGGQGRSSEQYF. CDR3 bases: TGCAGTGCTGGGGGACAGGGCCGCTCCTCCGAGCAGTACTTC.

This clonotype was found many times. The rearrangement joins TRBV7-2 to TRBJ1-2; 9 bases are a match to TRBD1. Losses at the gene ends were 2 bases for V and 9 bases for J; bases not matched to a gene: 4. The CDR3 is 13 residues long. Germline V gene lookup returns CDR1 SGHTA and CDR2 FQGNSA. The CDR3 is CASSLSDRGSYTF. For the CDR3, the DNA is TGTGCCAGCAGCTTATCGGACAGGGGTAGCTACACCTTC.

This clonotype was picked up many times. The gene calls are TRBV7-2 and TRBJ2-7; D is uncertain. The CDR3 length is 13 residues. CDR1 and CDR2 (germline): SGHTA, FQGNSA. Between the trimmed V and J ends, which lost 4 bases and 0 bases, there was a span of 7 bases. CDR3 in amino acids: CASSSGGSYEQYF. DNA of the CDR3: TGTGCCAGCAGCTCAGGTGGCTCCTACGAGCAGTACTTC.

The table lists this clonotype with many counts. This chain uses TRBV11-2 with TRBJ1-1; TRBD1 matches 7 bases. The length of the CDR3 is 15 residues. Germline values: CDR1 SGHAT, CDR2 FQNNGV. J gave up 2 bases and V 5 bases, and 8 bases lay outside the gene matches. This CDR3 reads CASSQGTGDNTEAFF. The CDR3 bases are TGTGCCAGCAGCCAGGGTACAGGGGATAACACTGAAGCTTTCTTT.

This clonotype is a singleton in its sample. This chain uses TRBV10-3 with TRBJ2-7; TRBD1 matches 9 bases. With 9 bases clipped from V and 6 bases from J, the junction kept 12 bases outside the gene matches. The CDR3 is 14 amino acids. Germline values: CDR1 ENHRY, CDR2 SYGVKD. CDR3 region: CAIRSTGTGFEQYF. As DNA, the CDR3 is TGTGCCATTCGCTCTACCGGGACAGGGTTCGAGCAGTACTTC.

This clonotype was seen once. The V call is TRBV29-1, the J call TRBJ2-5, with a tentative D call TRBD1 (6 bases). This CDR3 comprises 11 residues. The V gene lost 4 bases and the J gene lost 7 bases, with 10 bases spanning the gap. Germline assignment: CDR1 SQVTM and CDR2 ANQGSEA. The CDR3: CSVASGVTQYF. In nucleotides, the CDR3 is TGCAGCGTTGCATCAGGGGTGACCCAGTACTTC.

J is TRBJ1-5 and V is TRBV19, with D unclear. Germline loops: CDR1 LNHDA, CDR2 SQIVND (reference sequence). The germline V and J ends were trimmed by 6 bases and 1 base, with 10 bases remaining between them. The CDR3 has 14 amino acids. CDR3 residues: CASRVSFSNQPQHF. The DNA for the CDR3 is TGTGCCAGTAGAGTGAGTTTCAGCAATCAGCCCCAGCATTTT.

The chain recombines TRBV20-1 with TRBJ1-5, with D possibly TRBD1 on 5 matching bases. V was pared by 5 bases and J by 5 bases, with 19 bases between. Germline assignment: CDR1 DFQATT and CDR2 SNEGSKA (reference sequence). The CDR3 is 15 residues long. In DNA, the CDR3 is TGCAGTGCTGGTACATCATTGGGGGGGGATCAGCCCCAGCATTTT. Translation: CSAGTSLGGDQPQHF.

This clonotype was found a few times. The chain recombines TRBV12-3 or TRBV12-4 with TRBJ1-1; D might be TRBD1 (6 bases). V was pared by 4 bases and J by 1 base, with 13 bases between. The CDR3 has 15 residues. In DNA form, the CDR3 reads TGTGCCAGCAGTTATGAATGGACAGAGAACACTGAAGCTTTCTTT. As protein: CASSYEWTENTEAFF.

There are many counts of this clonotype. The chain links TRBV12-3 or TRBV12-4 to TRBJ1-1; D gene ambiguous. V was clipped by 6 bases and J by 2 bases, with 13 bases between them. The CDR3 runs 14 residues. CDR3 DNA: TGTGCCAGCAGGATCCTTAGCCCCAACACTGAAGCTTTCTTT. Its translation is CASRILSPNTEAFF.

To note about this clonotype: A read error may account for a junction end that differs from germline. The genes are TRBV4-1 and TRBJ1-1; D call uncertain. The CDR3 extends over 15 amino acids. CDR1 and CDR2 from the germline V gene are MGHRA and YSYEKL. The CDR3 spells CASSLVQPDSGEAFF. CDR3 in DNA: TGTGCCAGCAGCTTAGTGCAGCCTGACTCCGGTGAAGCTTTCTTT.

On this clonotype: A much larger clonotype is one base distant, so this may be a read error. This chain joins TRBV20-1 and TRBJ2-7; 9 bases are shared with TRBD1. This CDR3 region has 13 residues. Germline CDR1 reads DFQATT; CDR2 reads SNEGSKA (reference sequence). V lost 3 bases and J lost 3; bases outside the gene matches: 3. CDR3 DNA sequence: TGCAGTGCTAGGATGGGACAGGGCTACGAGCAGTACTTC. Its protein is CSARMGQGYEQYF.